This T cell receptor (beta chain) was captured in a study of blood T cell repertoires in COVID-19 (dated by TCRdb to about 2020). For the study in its entirety: Samples covering the acute and convalescent phases of COVID-19 were provided by collaborators in the United States, Italy and Spain. The prospective study material was composed of cDNA or gDNA derived from T cells, B-cell-depleted T cells, or PBMCs. The dataset comprised deeply sampled blood TCRbeta repertoires from subjects exposed to, actively infected with, or recovered from COVID-19. A freely available public database, intended as a resource for researchers studying the immune response to SARS-CoV-2, is where the repertoires were released. Samples came from the ongoing ImmuneRACE study (first 160 participants) plus 1,254 subjects from 6 global collaborators. The sample metadata nearly always contained a de-identified subject ID, COVID-19 status, age in years and sex. Where available, HLA class I and class II types were taken from metadata supplied by the sample provider and were not determined by assay-based typing. What the authors observed across the whole study: How much clinical and demographic metadata was included differed by source and by participant, and the metadata was provided uncurated.

Each collaborating institution followed its own protocols to collect whole blood in K2EDTA tubes. Collaborator samples were shipped for TCRbeta analysis as frozen whole blood, isolated PBMCs, or DNA extracted from either sample type. TCRbeta CDR3 regions were amplified from genomic DNA using the immunoSEQ Assay, a bias-controlled multiplex PCR. Turning to the authors' computational methods: Within the assay, amplification of reference gene primers was used to estimate how many nucleated cells each sample contained. Sequence reads were collapsed and filtered to measure the absolute abundance of every unique TCRbeta CDR3 rearrangement. Productive Simpson clonality was computed per sample as the square root of Simpson's diversity index over productive rearrangements. Imported from immuneACCESS, the table was reduced by TCRdb to in-frame sequences with V and J called. These copies leave out some clones; in studies compared against another copy, an unresolved V gene accounts for under half, and the cause of the remainder is not known. The DNA gave D and trimming, while V, J and clone size come from that table. In all, the sample holds roughly 250,000 clones, and about nine tenths of those were seen once. The ten largest account for 3.7% of the sample.

A remark on this clone: Its recognized antigen is unknown. The sample holds no much larger clone one base away, and base qualities are not on file.

The clonotype originates from a woman aged 40 to 49 with acute or convalescent COVID-19. Sequencing was done on a sample of peripheral blood.

The CDR3 corresponds to CASSQDKSGGFADTQYF. The DNA sequence is TGCGCCAGCAGCCAAGATAAGAGCGGGGGCTTTGCAGATACGCAGTATTTT. The V and J segments used are TRBV4-1 and TRBJ2-3, with 8 central nucleotides matching TRBD2. Taken from cysteine to phenylalanine, the CDR3 has 17 residues. Just the 51-base CDR3 DNA is kept, in frame starting at base 1. According to the germline V gene, CDR1 reads MGHRA and CDR2 reads YSYEKL. Germline trimming: 0 bases from V, 4 bases from J; junction bases outside gene matches: 9.